Here is one T cell receptor beta chain with its context. Its cognate antigen is unknown. This sample is part of a study of OX40 agonist ivuxolimab in advanced cancers. Study context: At around 83% male, the cohort had a mean age of approximately 60 years, ranging from roughly 20 to 85.

TCRdb's copy holds only in-frame clones and misses some; the assay was immunoSEQ multiplex PCR. This table holds about 70,000 clones, over 85% found once. Regarding the study as a whole: Some of the nonresponding patients also showed low levels of normalized T-cell clonal expansion.

This TCR came from an adult with an advanced solid tumor such as melanoma, head and neck, liver or kidney cancer. The sample was CD4+ or CD8+ T cells sorted from blood, taken in a trial of the OX40 agonist ivuxolimab.

CDR3 nucleotide sequence: TGTGCCAGTACGCAGAGCGTAACTAGCACAGATACGCAGTATTTT. Protein sequence: CASTQSVTSTDTQYF. The chain is built from TRBV19 and TRBJ2-3; no firm D call. The germline CDR1 and CDR2 sequences are LNHDA and SQIVND (reference sequence). The germline V and J ends were trimmed by 7 bases and 0 bases, with 14 bases remaining between them. This CDR3 has 15 amino acids.